The next 22 T cell receptor beta chains were all read from a single sample in a study of blood T cells in healthy people across ages. A second roughly 6 to 12 cycle PCR used barcoded and J-beta primers. In TCRdb, the 5' RACE reads were re-called with MiXCR into one record per CDR3 protein. The top ten hold roughly a fifth of the sample, which has hundreds of thousands of distinct CDR3 sequences, 40% to 50% seen once. The sequencing sample was made of blood. Receptor source: a man aged 55 to 70 in good health.

This clonotype has a handful of counts. This chain uses TRBV11-1 with TRBJ2-1; tentative D call: TRBD1 (5 bases). This CDR3 spans 14 amino acids. CDR1 is SGHAT and CDR2 is FQDESV in the germline V gene (reference sequence). With 4 bases removed from V and 9 bases from J, the gap between germline ends came to 16 bases. CDR3 nucleotides: TGTGCCAGCAGCTCGGATAGGGGATTGGGTGAGCAGTTCTTC. It specifies CASSSDRGLGEQFF.

This clonotype was detected a few times. CDR3 in amino acids: CSASGLAGSYEQYF. The CDR3 region has the DNA TGCAGTGCTTCCGGACTAGCGGGGTCCTACGAGCAGTACTTC. The V call is TRBV20-1, the J call TRBJ2-7, with 12 bases fitting TRBD2. V lost 5 bases and J lost 1; bases outside the gene matches: 3. There are 14 residues in the CDR3. From germline, CDR1 is DFQATT and CDR2 SNEGSKA (reference sequence).

This clonotype was recorded a few times. V usage is TRBV5-6 and J usage is TRBJ2-5, with 7 positions matching TRBD1. The CDR3 is made up of 14 amino acids. Germline V CDR1 and CDR2: SGHDT, YYEEEE. The J segment lost 5 bases and the V segment lost 4 bases, leaving 8 bases of the junction unmatched. The CDR3 reads CASSLPGGEETQYF. The CDR3 DNA reads TGTGCCAGCAGCCTCCCAGGGGGAGAGGAGACCCAGTACTTC. Full variable domain (remainder filled in from reference TRBV5-6 and TRBJ2-5): DAGVTQSPTHLIKTRGQQVTLRCSPKSGHDTVSWYQQALGQGPQFIFQYYEEEERQRGNFPDRFSGHQFPNYSSELNVNALLLGDSALYLCASSLPGGEETQYFGPGTRLLVL.

This clonotype was observed a few times. The chain links TRBV4-3 to TRBJ2-1, with 8 positions matching TRBD1. CDR3 length: 17 residues. Per the germline V gene, CDR1 is LGHNA and CDR2 is YSLEER. Trimming at V came to 3 bases and at J to 0 bases, leaving 7 bases not matched to a gene. The CDR3 region has the DNA TGCGCCAGCAGCCAGGGGACAGGAGGTCACTCCTACAATGAGCAGTTCTTC. Translating it yields CASSQGTGGHSYNEQFF.

J is TRBJ1-2 and V is TRBV3-1; D unclear. The CDR3 is 14 amino acids. Deletions cut 6 bases from V and 6 bases from J, with 17 bases between. The germline V gene has CDR1 LGHDT and CDR2 YNNKEL (reference sequence). CDR3 DNA: TGTGCCAGCAGTCAAATCTCTCTGGCCCATGGCTACACCTTC. Translation gives CASSQISLAHGYTF.

V is TRBV4-3 and J is TRBJ2-2; the match to TRBD1 covers 9 bases. V trimming: 0 bases; J trimming: 3 bases; junction bases outside the gene matches: 17. The CDR3 extends over 21 amino acids. Germline CDR1 LGHNA, CDR2 YSLEER. Written as DNA, the CDR3 is TGCGCCAGCAGCCAAGATTTTGGGGACAGGGATGGACTGGGCCACACCGGGGAGCTGTTTTTT. It translates to CASSQDFGDRDGLGHTGELFF.

The genes are TRBV6-5 and TRBJ2-1; D call uncertain. The length of the CDR3 is 13 residues. Germline-derived CDR1 and CDR2 are MNHEY and SVGAGI. Trimming removed 8 bases from V and 7 bases from J, with 15 bases in between. This CDR3 is CASGRQSWNEQFF. In DNA form, the CDR3 reads TGTGCCAGCGGCCGGCAGTCGTGGAATGAGCAGTTCTTC.

V and J are TRBV20-1 and TRBJ2-3, with TRBD2 matching over 8 bases. The CDR3 has 15 amino acids. V lost 3 bases to trimming and J lost 2 bases; unmatched junction nucleotides: 7. Germline lookup yields CDR1 DFQATT and CDR2 SNEGSKA (reference sequence). CDR3 sequence: CSARPGLENTDTQYF. The CDR3 bases are TGCAGTGCTAGGCCGGGACTAGAGAACACAGATACGCAGTATTTT.

This clonotype was observed a single time. The CDR3 DNA follows: TGCAGTGCCGAGCCGGGACCAAGCACAGATACGCAGTATTTT. Translation: CSAEPGPSTDTQYF. This chain links TRBV20-1 with TRBJ2-3, with D tentatively TRBD1 or TRBD2 (5 bases each). Per the germline V gene, CDR1 is DFQATT and CDR2 is SNEGSKA (reference sequence). The CDR3 runs to 14 residues. V was cut by 6 bases and J by 0 bases, with 13 bases left in between.

This clonotype has just a few counts. This chain links TRBV5-1 with TRBJ2-7, with D perhaps TRBD1 (5 bases). There are 13 residues in the CDR3. The germline V gene has CDR1 SGHRS and CDR2 YFSETQ. Trimming cost V 4 bases and J 4 bases, with 12 bases left between them. The CDR3 DNA is TGCGCCAGCAGCCCAGAAGGGGCATACGAGCAGTACTTC. It specifies CASSPEGAYEQYF.

This clonotype was observed a few times. This chain uses TRBV27 with TRBJ1-2; D possibly corresponds to TRBD1 (6 bases). The CDR3 is made up of 14 amino acids. Trimming removed 2 bases from V and 6 bases from J, with 13 bases in between. Germline assignment: CDR1 MNHEY and CDR2 SMNVEV (reference sequence). Written as DNA, the CDR3 is TGTGCCAGCAGTTTAAGGGGGGAATATGATGGCTACACCTTC. Its protein is CASSLRGEYDGYTF.

The V and J genes are TRBV9 and TRBJ2-3, with 9 nucleotides matching TRBD1. The junction had 6 bases not matched to a gene; V was cut back by 3 bases and J by 4 bases. Germline values: CDR1 SGDLS, CDR2 YYNGEE. CDR3 length equals 15 residues. CDR3 in DNA: TGTGCCAGCAGCGCCGGACAGGGGAGGGCAGATACGCAGTATTTT. Translation gives CASSAGQGRADTQYF. The full variable domain, in which reference TRBV9 and TRBJ2-3 provide the parts outside the CDR3, is DSGVTQTPKHLITATGQRVTLRCSPRSGDLSVYWYQQSLDQGLQFLIQYYNGEERAKGNILERFSAQQFPDLHSELNLSSLELGDSALYFCASSAGQGRADTQYFGPGTRLTVL.

The chain has TRBV5-1 and TRBJ2-7, with 11 bases aligning to TRBD2. CDR3 size: 18 residues. Germline CDR1 is SGHRS and CDR2 is YFSETQ. After removal of 0 bases from V and 3 bases from J, the junction contained 11 bases not matched to a gene. CDR3 in DNA: TGCGCCAGCAGCTTGGGCGGCATAGCGGGAGGGCCCGTCTACGAGCAGTACTTC. Protein sequence: CASSLGGIAGGPVYEQYF.

The sample holds a few counts of this clonotype. The CDR3 here is CSAQGVGDRGLNEQFF. CDR3 DNA sequence: TGCAGTGCCCAAGGGGTGGGGGACAGGGGCCTCAATGAGCAGTTCTTC. The rearrangement links TRBV20-1 to TRBJ2-1; 10 bases are a match to TRBD1. This CDR3 comprises 16 residues. The trim removed 6 bases at V and 6 bases at J, leaving 14 bases unmatched. Germline V gives CDR1 DFQATT, CDR2 SNEGSKA (reference sequence).

The V call is TRBV7-2, the J call TRBJ2-7, with a possible D match to TRBD1 (6 bases). Germline CDR1 and CDR2: SGHTA and FQGNSA. V shed 5 bases and J shed 2 bases, with 19 bases lying between them. This CDR3 has 16 residues. Here the CDR3 reads CASSPGTGKGTYEQYF. In DNA form, the CDR3 reads TGTGCCAGCAGCCCCGGAACAGGGAAGGGGACCTACGAGCAGTACTTC.

This chain uses TRBV6-5 with TRBJ1-1; 11 bases fit TRBD1. V lost 7 bases, J lost 3 bases, and 4 bases stayed unmatched. Germline-derived CDR1 and CDR2 are MNHEY and SVGAGI. The CDR3 extends over 14 amino acids. CDR3 nucleotides: TGTGCCAGCAACGGACAGGGGGCGGACACTGAAGCTTTCTTT. Translation: CASNGQGADTEAFF.

V gene TRBV5-6 combines with J gene TRBJ2-1; D possibly corresponds to TRBD2 (5 bases). Germline V gene lookup returns CDR1 SGHDT and CDR2 YYEEEE. This CDR3 is 15 amino acids long. V was pared by 4 bases and J by 3 bases, with 14 bases between. CDR3: CASSPNRGGYNEQFF. Written as DNA, the CDR3 is TGTGCCAGCAGCCCAAACCGGGGTGGCTACAATGAGCAGTTCTTC.

The chain has TRBV5-1 and TRBJ2-1; 7 bases match TRBD1. The CDR3 extends over 15 amino acids. Germline values: CDR1 SGHRS, CDR2 YFSETQ. V lost 0 bases, J lost 5 bases, and 5 bases stayed unmatched. In DNA form, the CDR3 reads TGCGCCAGCAGCTTGGGTGGGACAGTAAACAATGAGCAGTTCTTC. It yields the protein CASSLGGTVNNEQFF.

On this clonotype itself: Since the CDR3 does not end with the conserved phenylalanine or tryptophan, this likely comes from a read error. The chain links TRBV18 to TRBJ2-7; D is unresolved. Germline lookup yields CDR1 KGHSH and CDR2 LQKENI. With 0 bases removed from V and 3 bases from J, the gap between germline ends came to 9 bases. The CDR3 is made up of 14 amino acids. Here the CDR3 reads CASSPPSSIYEQYY. DNA for the CDR3: TGTGCCAGCTCACCACCGAGTAGTATCTACGAGCAGTACTAC.

This clonotype was picked up a small number of times. V usage is TRBV2 and J usage is TRBJ1-5; D is uncertain. CDR3 length equals 14 residues. Trimming stripped 7 bases from V and 0 bases from J, with 10 bases between. Germline values: CDR1 SNHLY, CDR2 FYNNEI. The CDR3 sequence: CASTGQYSNQPQHF. CDR3 sequence (DNA): TGTGCCAGCACCGGTCAGTATAGCAATCAGCCCCAGCATTTT.

This chain uses TRBV6-5 with TRBJ2-1; 7 positions match TRBD2. Germline CDR1 and CDR2: MNHEY and SVGAGI. Trimming took 5 bases from V and 8 from J; bases not matched to a gene: 12. The CDR3 extends over 15 amino acids. In DNA form, the CDR3 reads TGTGCCAGCAGTCCCTCTGTGACTAGCCCACATGAGCAGTTCTTC. It codes for CASSPSVTSPHEQFF.

The chain employs TRBV10-2 and TRBJ2-1; D may be TRBD2 (6 bases). V lost 4 bases and J 5 bases, leaving 12 bases between the germline ends. CDR1 and CDR2 (germline): WSHSY, SAAADI. This CDR3 has 14 amino acids. CDR3 in amino acids: CASSGSGLDNEQFF. Written as DNA, the CDR3 is TGCGCCAGCAGTGGAAGCGGGTTAGACAATGAGCAGTTCTTC.